This T cell receptor (beta chain) was profiled in a study of cytomegalovirus exposure and HLA in healthy donors. The CDR3 has 15 residues. Trimming left V 0 bases short and J 5 bases short, with 14 bases between. Germline lookup yields CDR1 SGHRS and CDR2 YFSETQ. On this clone: Its cognate antigen is unknown.

General study findings and limits: Indistinguishable V segments, including TRBV6-2 and TRBV6-3, were excluded. According to a later analysis, donors in an Asian-associated ancestry cluster reportedly had fewer N-insertions than the 666-donor mean. In all likelihood, a cluster of highly shared sequence variants was a sequencing artifact.

Researchers ran the PCR with 60 Vbeta and 13 Jbeta primers. Profiling relied on immunoSEQ multiplex PCR, and the TCRdb table lists in-frame clones only, not all of them. The sample has approximately 120,000 clones; 65% to 90% are singletons. The sequencing input was PBMCs. V gene TRBV5-1 combines with J gene TRBJ1-1; no definite D call. The sequence was collected from a young woman in good health and CMV-seronegative. The CDR3 region is CASSLEEGGGTEAFF. CDR3 coding DNA: TGCGCCAGCAGCTTGGAAGAGGGTGGAGGGACTGAAGCTTTCTTT.